Presented here are 9 T cell receptor beta chains from one specimen sequenced in a study of blood T cell repertoires in COVID-19 (TCRdb year 2020). Receptors were amplified or captured by the immunoSEQ multiplex PCR assay. The table comes from immuneACCESS by way of TCRdb, which keeps in-frame sequences with V and J called. Part of the clones is missing from these tables; in studies checked, under half for an unresolved V gene and the rest for unknown reasons. Within this sample are around 60,000 clones, with more than 80% of them counted one time only. Of the sample, 9.1% falls within the top ten clones. The sequencing sample was made of peripheral blood. These receptor sequences come from an elderly woman with active COVID-19.

The V call is TRBV5-5, the J call TRBJ1-6; D is unresolved. V was trimmed by 1 base and J by 6 bases, leaving 8 bases between them. The CDR3 has 14 residues. Looked up from germline, CDR1 is SGHKS and CDR2 is YYEKEE (reference sequence). CDR3 DNA sequence: TGTGCCAGCAGCTTGCGGCGGATTAATTCACCCCTCCACTTT. Translating gives CASSLRRINSPLHF.

The chain carries TRBV21-1 and TRBJ2-5; the table's TRBD1 call for D was not verified on the DNA. TRBV21-1 is classified as a pseudogene. The CDR3 is 15 residues long. CDR3 sequence: CASPGVDSAQETQYF. The CDR3 DNA sequence: TGTGCCAGCCCGGGCGTGGACAGCGCTCAAGAGACCCAGTACTTC.

The chain uses TRBV15 and TRBJ1-4, with 7 bases aligning to TRBD1. J was trimmed by 8 bases and V by 0 bases; bases with no gene match: 6. The germline CDR1 and CDR2 sequences are LNHNV and YYDKDF (reference sequence). This CDR3 is built from 15 residues. The CDR3 here is CATSRDRGEREKLFF. The CDR3 DNA sequence: TGTGCCACCAGCAGAGACAGGGGGGAGAGGGAAAAACTGTTTTTT.

This chain links TRBV5-4 with TRBJ1-4; 8 positions agree with TRBD1. Germline V gene lookup returns CDR1 SGHNT and CDR2 YYREEE (reference sequence). The CDR3 extends over 14 amino acids. The V and J ends lost 2 bases and 6 bases, in that order; junction bases with no gene match: 3. The CDR3 region is CASSLDRGDEKLFF. In nucleotides, the CDR3 is TGTGCCAGCAGCTTAGACAGGGGCGATGAAAAACTGTTTTTT.

This clone was recorded once. V is TRBV19 and J is TRBJ1-1; D might be TRBD1 (6 bases). CDR3 length: 14 residues. Trimming left V 3 bases short and J 0 bases short, with 8 bases between. Germline CDR1 reads LNHDA; CDR2 reads SQIVND (reference sequence). CDR3 nucleotides: TGTGCCAGTAGTATCGGACAGCTGAACACTGAAGCTTTCTTT. Its translation: CASSIGQLNTEAFF.

The chain joins TRBV19 to TRBJ2-4; D is possibly TRBD1 (6 bases). The CDR3 extends over 15 amino acids. V was pared by 1 base and J by 6 bases, with 13 bases between. Looked up from germline, CDR1 is LNHDA and CDR2 is SQIVND (reference sequence). The DNA for the CDR3 is TGTGCCAGTAGTATAGTAACAGGGATAGTAAACATTCAGTACTTC. Protein sequence: CASSIVTGIVNIQYF.

The V call is TRBV5-1, the J call TRBJ2-7; 10 nucleotides align to TRBD2. The CDR3 loop spans 15 amino acids. Germline values: CDR1 SGHRS, CDR2 YFSETQ. The V and J ends lost 4 bases and 2 bases, in that order; junction bases with no gene match: 6. The CDR3 sequence is CASSRGLAATYEQYF. The CDR3 DNA sequence: TGCGCCAGCAGCAGAGGACTAGCGGCTACCTACGAGCAGTACTTC.

This rearrangement joins TRBV27 to TRBJ2-5; TRBD1 aligns across 8 bases. The V and J ends lost 5 bases and 2 bases, in that order; junction bases with no gene match: 7. The germline gives CDR1 MNHEY, CDR2 SMNVEV (reference sequence). The CDR3 totals 15 residues. This CDR3 reads CASSLPGQGQETQYF. The CDR3 DNA is TGTGCCAGCAGTCTCCCCGGACAGGGACAAGAGACCCAGTACTTC.

The chain employs TRBV12-3 or TRBV12-4 and TRBJ1-6; the D gene is possibly TRBD1 (6 bases). V gave up 5 bases and J gave up 7 bases, with 9 bases separating them. This CDR3 region has 13 residues. CDR3 bases: TGTGCCAGCAGTCACAGGGAGAATTCACCCCTCCACTTT. It encodes CASSHRENSPLHF.